These 29 T cell receptor beta chains originate from one sample sequenced in a study of cytomegalovirus exposure and HLA in healthy donors. PCR amplification relied on 60 Vbeta primers (plus 13 Jbeta primers). Profiling relied on immunoSEQ multiplex PCR, and the TCRdb table lists in-frame clones only, not all of them. The sample comprises roughly 110,000 clones, 65% to 80% of which are singletons, and around 6.4% rests with the top ten. The sequencing input was PBMCs. The receptors stem from a woman between 45 and 65 years old in good health and CMV-seropositive.

In DNA, the CDR3 is TGTGCCAGCAGCCAGGGACAGACTTTCTCTGGAAACACCATATATTTT. Translated: CASSQGQTFSGNTIYF. V gene TRBV4-2 combines with J gene TRBJ1-3, with 7 positions matching TRBD1. CDR3 size: 16 residues. Germline values: CDR1 LGHNA, CDR2 YNFKEQ. V shed 3 bases, J shed 0 bases, and the junction held 5 bases outside the gene matches.

V is TRBV6-5 and J is TRBJ2-7, with TRBD1 matching 7 bases. The J segment lost 0 bases and the V segment lost 5 bases, leaving 4 bases of the junction unmatched. CDR3 length equals 14 residues. Germline CDR1 is MNHEY and CDR2 is SVGAGI. CDR3 loop: CASSPGTVSYEQYF. For the CDR3, the DNA is TGTGCCAGCAGTCCCGGGACAGTCTCCTACGAGCAGTACTTC.

This sequence joins TRBV28 and TRBJ1-5; maybe TRBD1 (6 bases). CDR1 is MDHEN and CDR2 is SYDVKM in the germline V gene. This CDR3 has 15 amino acids. V was trimmed by 7 bases and J by 2 bases, leaving 15 bases between them. The CDR3 region is CASKAGGVGNQPQHF. CDR3 sequence (DNA): TGTGCCAGCAAAGCGGGGGGCGTGGGCAATCAGCCCCAGCATTTT.

The rearrangement links TRBV4-2 to TRBJ1-2, with TRBD1 as a possible D gene (5 bases). The V gene lost 4 bases and the J gene lost 0 bases, with 12 bases spanning the gap. The CDR3 is made up of 15 amino acids. CDR1 LGHNA and CDR2 YNFKEQ come from the germline V gene. The DNA for the CDR3 is TGTGCCAGCAGCCTAAGGGGCCAAGCTAACTATGGCTACACCTTC. Its translation: CASSLRGQANYGYTF.

This chain joins TRBV4-3 and TRBJ1-1; D may be TRBD1 (6 bases). CDR3 length equals 14 residues. The germline V gene has CDR1 LGHNA and CDR2 YSLEER. V lost 0 bases, J lost 1 base, and 6 bases lay in between. CDR3 in amino acids: CASSQDRGNTEAFF. The CDR3 DNA reads TGCGCCAGCAGCCAAGACAGGGGGAACACTGAAGCTTTCTTT.

This sequence joins TRBV18 and TRBJ2-2, with no clear D. V lost 3 bases and J 0 bases, leaving 14 bases between the germline ends. The CDR3 loop spans 17 amino acids. Germline V gene data show CDR1 as KGHSH and CDR2 as LQKENI. CDR3 region: CASSPIERLTNTGELFF. In DNA, the CDR3 is TGTGCCAGCTCACCCATCGAGAGGCTTACGAACACCGGGGAGCTGTTTTTT.

V usage is TRBV7-3 and J usage is TRBJ1-1, with D hard to call. Trimming cost V 0 bases and J 5 bases, with 7 bases left between them. The germline gives CDR1 SGHTA, CDR2 FQGTGA. This CDR3 is 13 amino acids long. The CDR3 region is CASSLTQTTEAFF. The CDR3 DNA sequence: TGTGCCAGCAGCTTAACGCAGACTACTGAAGCTTTCTTT. Complete variable domain (other parts from reference TRBV7-3 and TRBJ1-1): GAGVSQTPSNKVTEKGKYVELRCDPISGHTALYWYRQSLGQGPEFLIYFQGTGAADDSGLPNDRFFAVRPEGSVSTLKIQRTERGDSAVYLCASSLTQTTEAFFGQGTRLTVV.

This chain joins TRBV18 and TRBJ1-6, with TRBD1 matching 11 bases. The ends lost 3 bases at V and 9 bases at J; junction bases unmatched: 7. This CDR3 region has 16 residues. The V gene's germline CDR1 is KGHSH and CDR2 LQKENI. CDR3 loop: CASSPLGQGAISPLHF. CDR3 bases: TGTGCCAGCTCACCCCTTGGACAGGGGGCTATTTCACCCCTCCACTTT.

This chain joins TRBV19 and TRBJ1-5; weak D call: TRBD1 (5 bases). The germline V gene has CDR1 LNHDA and CDR2 SQIVND (reference sequence). V lost 3 bases and J lost 6, with 9 bases in between. The CDR3 extends over 13 amino acids. The CDR3 region is CASSIGRGQPQHF. The CDR3 coding sequence is TGTGCCAGTAGTATTGGGAGGGGTCAGCCCCAGCATTTT.

The chain uses TRBV6-1 and TRBJ2-3, with TRBD2 matching over 7 bases. The V gene end was trimmed by 5 bases and the J gene end by 4 bases; junction bases not matched to a gene: 6. CDR3 length equals 14 residues. Germline CDR1 is MNHNS and CDR2 is SASEGT. In DNA, the CDR3 is TGTGCCAGCAGTTATACGGGGGGTCCAGATACGCAGTATTTT. This gives the protein CASSYTGGPDTQYF.

The chain uses TRBV4-2 and TRBJ2-1; a possible D gene is TRBD1 (6 bases). Trimming shortened V by 0 bases and J by 4 bases, and 13 bases separated the two germline ends. This CDR3 has 16 residues. Germline CDR1 reads LGHNA; CDR2 reads YNFKEQ. This CDR3 is CASSQEQGLPYNEQFF. Here the CDR3 DNA reads TGTGCCAGCAGCCAAGAGCAGGGGCTCCCGTACAATGAGCAGTTCTTC.

V usage is TRBV7-9 and J usage is TRBJ1-6; 10 bases line up with TRBD1. V lost 5 bases, J lost 8 bases, and 12 bases stayed unmatched. The germline gives CDR1 SEHNR, CDR2 FQNEAQ (reference sequence). The CDR3 is 17 amino acids. The CDR3 nucleotides read TGTGCCAGCAGCGCCTTCACCGGGACAGGGGTGGATTCACCCCTCCACTTT. Its protein product is CASSAFTGTGVDSPLHF.

The chain carries TRBV11-2 and TRBJ2-7; weak D call: TRBD2 (5 bases). Per germline, CDR1 SGHAT and CDR2 FQNNGV. V lost 0 bases and J lost 10, with 13 bases in between. The CDR3 spans 13 residues. The CDR3 here is CASSLDGLGGQYF. The CDR3, as DNA: TGTGCCAGCAGCTTAGATGGACTCGGCGGACAGTACTTC. The full variable domain, completed using reference TRBV11-2 and TRBJ2-7, is EAGVAQSPRYKIIEKRQSVAFWCNPISGHATLYWYQQILGQGPKLLIQFQNNGVVDDSQLPKDRFSAERLKGVDSTLKIQPAKLEDSAVYLCASSLDGLGGQYFGPGTRLTVT.

This chain uses TRBV6-5 with TRBJ1-4; a weak D match, TRBD1 (6 bases). This CDR3 spans 14 amino acids. V lost 5 bases, J lost 8 bases, and 15 bases lay in between. Germline CDR1 is MNHEY and CDR2 is SVGAGI. The CDR3 DNA reads TGTGCCAGCAGTCAGGCAGGGGAGGGAGAAAAACTGTTTTTT. Residues: CASSQAGEGEKLFF.

This sequence joins TRBV11-1 and TRBJ1-1, with D possibly being TRBD1 (5 bases). Germline V gene lookup returns CDR1 SGHAT and CDR2 FQDESV (reference sequence). The CDR3 loop spans 15 amino acids. The V gene lost 3 bases and the J gene lost 1 base, with 12 bases spanning the gap. CDR3 nucleotides: TGTGCCAGCAGCTTGAGGAGGGGACCGAACACTGAAGCTTTCTTT. Protein: CASSLRRGPNTEAFF.

V is TRBV7-9 and J is TRBJ2-1; TRBD2 matches 10 bases. This CDR3 has 17 residues. Germline trimming cut 1 base from V and 3 bases from J; bases unmatched to any gene: 6. CDR1 SEHNR and CDR2 FQNEAQ come from the germline V gene (reference sequence). This chain's CDR3 is CASSLVLAGEYYNEQFF. CDR3 nucleotides: TGTGCCAGCAGCTTAGTGCTAGCGGGGGAATACTACAATGAGCAGTTCTTC.

The rearrangement joins TRBV30 to TRBJ2-1; TRBD2 might be the D (6 bases). There are 11 residues in the CDR3. The V and J ends lost 1 base and 15 bases respectively, with 13 bases between them. The V gene's germline CDR1 is GTSNPN and CDR2 SVGIG (reference sequence). CDR3 bases: TGTGCCTGGAGTGGGGGACTTGAACGGTTCTTC. Encoded protein: CAWSGGLERFF. Using reference TRBV30 and TRBJ2-1 for the parts outside the CDR3, the full variable domain is SQTIHQWPATLVQPVGSPLSLECTVEGTSNPNLYWYRQAAGRGLQLLFYSVGIGQISSEVPQNLSASRPQDRQFILSSKKLLLSDSGFYLCAWSGGLERFFGPGTRLTVL.

This clone was recorded only once. This chain's CDR3 is CASSPLRRSEQFF. DNA of the CDR3: TGTGCCAGCAGTCCCCTGAGAAGAAGTGAGCAGTTCTTC. The chain employs TRBV28 and TRBJ2-1; no clear D. The V end lost 5 bases, the J end lost 9 bases, and 14 bases lay between the germline ends. The V gene's germline CDR1 is MDHEN and CDR2 SYDVKM. The CDR3 is made up of 13 amino acids. Looking up the rest from reference TRBV28 and TRBJ2-1 gives the full variable domain: DVKVTQSSRYLVKRTGEKVFLECVQDMDHENMFWYRQDPGLGLRLIYFSYDVKMKEKGDIPEGYSVSREKKERFSLILESASTNQTSMYLCASSPLRRSEQFFGPGTRLTVL.

The chain uses TRBV30 and TRBJ1-1, with 7 bases fitting TRBD1. Germline CDR1 reads GTSNPN; CDR2 reads SVGIG (reference sequence). The CDR3 is made up of 13 amino acids. The ends lost 3 bases at V and 3 bases at J; junction bases unmatched: 4. CDR3 sequence reads: CAWSPRGYTEAFF. The CDR3 region has the DNA TGTGCCTGGAGCCCCAGGGGGTACACTGAAGCTTTCTTT.

This chain joins TRBV5-6 and TRBJ2-5; 9 nucleotides agree with TRBD2. This CDR3 has 15 amino acids. V gave up 4 bases and J gave up 2 bases; unmatched junction bases: 6. Germline V gene sequence: CDR1 SGHDT, CDR2 YYEEEE. Here the CDR3 DNA reads TGTGCCAGCAGCCCGCTAGCGGGGACTCAAGAGACCCAGTACTTC. As protein: CASSPLAGTQETQYF. Filled out from reference TRBV5-6 and TRBJ2-5, the complete variable domain reads DAGVTQSPTHLIKTRGQQVTLRCSPKSGHDTVSWYQQALGQGPQFIFQYYEEEERQRGNFPDRFSGHQFPNYSSELNVNALLLGDSALYLCASSPLAGTQETQYFGPGTRLLVL.

This CDR3 is CASSLSVDMAVNEQFF. The CDR3 DNA sequence: TGTGCCAGCAGTTTATCAGTCGATATGGCGGTGAATGAGCAGTTCTTC. The chain recombines TRBV27 with TRBJ2-1, with D uncertain. CDR1 is MNHEY and CDR2 is SMNVEV in the germline V gene (reference sequence). This CDR3 is 16 amino acids long. Trimming removed 0 bases at V and 7 bases at J, with 16 bases between.

The chain employs TRBV5-1 and TRBJ1-2; D ambiguous. The germline CDR1 and CDR2 sequences are SGHRS and YFSETQ. This CDR3 region has 15 residues. V was clipped by 4 bases and J by 4 bases, with 17 bases between them. CDR3 protein: CASSPTSTASYGYTF. The DNA for the CDR3 is TGCGCCAGCAGCCCGACTTCAACGGCTAGCTATGGCTACACCTTC.

V and J are TRBV7-2 and TRBJ2-7, with D perhaps TRBD2 (6 bases). V was trimmed by 5 bases and J by 3 bases, leaving 17 bases between them. Germline-derived CDR1 and CDR2 are SGHTA and FQGNSA. The CDR3 spans 15 residues. The CDR3 loop is CASSNMPGLHYEQYF. For the CDR3, the DNA is TGTGCCAGCAGCAACATGCCGGGACTTCACTACGAGCAGTACTTC.

In this sample, this clone turned up a few times. V usage is TRBV7-2 and J usage is TRBJ2-7; tentatively, D is TRBD1 (6 bases). Germline V gene lookup returns CDR1 SGHTA and CDR2 FQGNSA. This CDR3 spans 12 amino acids. Trimming removed 5 bases from V and 2 bases from J, with 7 bases in between. CDR3 region: CASSTGPYEQYF. The DNA of the CDR3 is TGTGCCAGCAGCACAGGGCCCTACGAGCAGTACTTC.

The sample holds one count of this clone. The genes are TRBV7-3 and TRBJ1-1; 8 bases match TRBD1. CDR1 is SGHTA and CDR2 is FQGTGA in the germline V gene. There are 13 residues in the CDR3. V was pared by 4 bases and J by 5 bases, with 3 bases of the junction left unmatched. The CDR3 nucleotides are TGTGCCAGCAGCTCTGGACAGGGAACTGAAGCTTTCTTT. It encodes CASSSGQGTEAFF. The full variable domain, completed using reference TRBV7-3 and TRBJ1-1, is GAGVSQTPSNKVTEKGKYVELRCDPISGHTALYWYRQSLGQGPEFLIYFQGTGAADDSGLPNDRFFAVRPEGSVSTLKIQRTERGDSAVYLCASSSGQGTEAFFGQGTRLTVV.

The rearrangement joins TRBV7-8 to TRBJ1-5; 8 bases align to TRBD1. The CDR3 contains 16 residues. The V segment lost 5 bases and the J segment 2 bases; nucleotides outside the gene matches: 8. CDR1 and CDR2 from the germline V gene are SGHVS and FQNEAQ. CDR3: CASSPLPGQGNQPQHF. The CDR3, as DNA: TGTGCCAGCAGCCCTTTACCGGGACAGGGCAATCAGCCCCAGCATTTT.

V is TRBV10-1 and J is TRBJ2-7; 9 bases map to TRBD1. J gave up 6 bases and V 6 bases, and 9 bases lay outside the gene matches. Germline V gives CDR1 WNHNN, CDR2 SYGVQD (reference sequence). This CDR3 has 14 residues. CDR3 bases: TGCGCCAGCAGCGCCGCGGGACAGGGCGGCGAGCAGTACTTC. It specifies CASSAAGQGGEQYF.

The chain couples TRBV5-1 to TRBJ1-1; TRBD1 matches at 7 bases. The length of the CDR3 is 14 residues. CDR1 and CDR2 from the germline V gene are SGHRS and YFSETQ. Trimming took 0 bases from V and 5 from J; bases not matched to a gene: 4. The CDR3 DNA reads TGCGCCAGCAGCTTGGACACAGGGGAGACTGAAGCTTTCTTT. Amino acids: CASSLDTGETEAFF.

This clone has just a few counts. The V gene is TRBV6-5, the J gene TRBJ1-2; TRBD1 aligns across 9 bases. The V gene end was trimmed by 2 bases and the J gene end by 4 bases; junction bases not matched to a gene: 2. The CDR3 consists of 14 residues. The V gene's germline CDR1 is MNHEY and CDR2 SVGAGI. CDR3 bases: TGTGCCAGCAGTTACAGGACAGGGGTCTATGGCTACACCTTC. Translation: CASSYRTGVYGYTF.